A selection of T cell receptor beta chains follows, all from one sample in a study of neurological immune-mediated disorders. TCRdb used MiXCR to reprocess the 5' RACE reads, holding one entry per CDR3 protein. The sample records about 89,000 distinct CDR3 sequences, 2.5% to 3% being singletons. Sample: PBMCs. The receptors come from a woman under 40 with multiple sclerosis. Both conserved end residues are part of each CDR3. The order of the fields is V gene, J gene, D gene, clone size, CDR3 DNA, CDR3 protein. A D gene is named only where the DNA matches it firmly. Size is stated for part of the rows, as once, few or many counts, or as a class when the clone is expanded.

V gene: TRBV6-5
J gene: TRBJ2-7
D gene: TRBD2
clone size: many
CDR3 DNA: TGTGCCAGCACCGGACTAGCGGAAGGCTACGAGCAGTACTTC
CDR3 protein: CASTGLAEGYEQYF

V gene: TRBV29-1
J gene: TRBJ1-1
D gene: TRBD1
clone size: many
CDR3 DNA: TGCAGCGTTGAAGAGACAGGGGTCACTGAAGCTTTCTTT
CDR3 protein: CSVEETGVTEAFF

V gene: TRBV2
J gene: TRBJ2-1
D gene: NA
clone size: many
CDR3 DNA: TGTGCCAGCCCGGGGTGGATCGTTGAGCAGTTCTTC
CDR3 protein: CASPGWIVEQFF

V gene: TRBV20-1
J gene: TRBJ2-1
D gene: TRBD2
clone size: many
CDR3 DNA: TGCAGTGCTAGCCCTAGCGGGAGGGACTACAATGAGCAGTTCTTC
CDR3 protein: CSASPSGRDYNEQFF

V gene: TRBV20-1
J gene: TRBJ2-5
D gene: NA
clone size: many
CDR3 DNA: TGCAGTGCTAGAGATCGAAAGATGGCGGGGTTAGAGACCCAGTACTTC
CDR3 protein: CSARDRKMAGLETQYF

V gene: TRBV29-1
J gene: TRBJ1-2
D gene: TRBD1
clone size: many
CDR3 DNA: TGCAGCGCGAGGACAGGGGGCTCATATGGCTACACCTTC
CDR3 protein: CSARTGGSYGYTF

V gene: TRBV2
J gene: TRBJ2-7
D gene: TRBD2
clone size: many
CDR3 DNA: TGTGCCAGCAGTGAGGGACTAGCGCGACACGAGCAGTACTTC
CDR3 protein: CASSEGLARHEQYF

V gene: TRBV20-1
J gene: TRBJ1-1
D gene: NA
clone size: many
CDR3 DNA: TGCAGTGCTAGAAGCGTGGGCGGGGTCGATGTTGGCCTAACTGAAGCTTTCTTT
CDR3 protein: CSARSVGGVDVGLTEAFF

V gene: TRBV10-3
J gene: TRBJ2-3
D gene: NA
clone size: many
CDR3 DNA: TGTGCCATCGGTGGGGGGAGCGTCCCAGATACGCAGTATTTT
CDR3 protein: CAIGGGSVPDTQYF

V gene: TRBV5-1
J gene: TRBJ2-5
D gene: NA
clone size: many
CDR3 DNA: TGCGCCAGCAGCTTGGGGGGACGAAGCGAAGAGACCCAGTACTTC
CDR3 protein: CASSLGGRSEETQYF

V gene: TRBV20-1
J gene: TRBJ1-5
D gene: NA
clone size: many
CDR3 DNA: TGCAGTCAGGCGAGGGGCAATCAGCCCCAGCATTTT
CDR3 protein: CSQARGNQPQHF

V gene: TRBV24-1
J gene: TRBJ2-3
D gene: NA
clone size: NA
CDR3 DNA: TGTGCCACCAGTGACCCGGGACTTTCTAGCACAGATACGCAGTATTTT
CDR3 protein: CATSDPGLSSTDTQYF

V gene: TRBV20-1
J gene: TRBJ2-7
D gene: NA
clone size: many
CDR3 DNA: TGCAGTGCGCCCGGGGGCGAGGTTCCTTACGAGCAGTACTTC
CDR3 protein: CSAPGGEVPYEQYF

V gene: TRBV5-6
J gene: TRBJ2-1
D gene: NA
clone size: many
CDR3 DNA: TGTGCCAGCAGCTTCTGGTCCGTCAATGAGCAGTTCTTC
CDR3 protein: CASSFWSVNEQFF

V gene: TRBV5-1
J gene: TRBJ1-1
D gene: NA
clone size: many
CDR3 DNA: TGCGCCAGCAGCTCCCGACACGGGGGCACCCCTGAAGCTTTCTTT
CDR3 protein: CASSSRHGGTPEAFF

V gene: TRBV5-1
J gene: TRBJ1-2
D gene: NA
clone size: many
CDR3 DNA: TGCGCCAGCAGCGATGGACAGATTAACTATGGCTACACCTTC
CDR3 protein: CASSDGQINYGYTF

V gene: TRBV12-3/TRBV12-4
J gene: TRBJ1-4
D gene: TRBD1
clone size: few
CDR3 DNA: TGTGCCAGCAGTTCAAACGGGGACAGCGGAGGGGAAAAACTGTTTTTT
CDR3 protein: CASSSNGDSGGEKLFF

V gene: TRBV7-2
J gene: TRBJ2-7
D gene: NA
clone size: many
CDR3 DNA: TGTGCCAGCAGCATACTAGCAGACTACGAGCAGTACTTC
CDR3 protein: CASSILADYEQYF

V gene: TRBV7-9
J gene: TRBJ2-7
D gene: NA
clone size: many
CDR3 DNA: TGTGCCAGCGCTGGAATCCGGACCCACGAGCAGTACTTC
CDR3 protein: CASAGIRTHEQYF

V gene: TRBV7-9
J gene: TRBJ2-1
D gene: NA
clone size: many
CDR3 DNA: TGTGCCAGCAGCCCCCCCTCGAGTGCCTACAATGAGCAGTTCTTC
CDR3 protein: CASSPPSSAYNEQFF

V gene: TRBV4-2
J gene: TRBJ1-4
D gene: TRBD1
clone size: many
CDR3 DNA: TGTGCCAGCAGCCAACCGACAGGGGCGGGTGAAAAACTGTTTTTT
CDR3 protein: CASSQPTGAGEKLFF

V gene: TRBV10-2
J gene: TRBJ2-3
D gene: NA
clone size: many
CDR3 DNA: TGCGCCAGCAGTGAGTCATTACCGAGCACAGATACGCAGTATTTT
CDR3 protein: CASSESLPSTDTQYF

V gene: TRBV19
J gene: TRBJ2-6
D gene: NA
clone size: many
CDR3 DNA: TGTGCCAGTAGTAGTATGGGAGGGGCCAACGTCCTGACTTTC
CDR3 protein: CASSSMGGANVLTF

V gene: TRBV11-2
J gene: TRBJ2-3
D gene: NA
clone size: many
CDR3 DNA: TGTGCCAGCAGCCCCACGGTGGGGGTCGGAGGCACAGATACGCAGTATTTT
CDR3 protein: CASSPTVGVGGTDTQYF

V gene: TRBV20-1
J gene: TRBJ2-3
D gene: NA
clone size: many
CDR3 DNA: TGCAGTGCTAGAACAGATACGCAGTATTTT
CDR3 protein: CSARTDTQYF

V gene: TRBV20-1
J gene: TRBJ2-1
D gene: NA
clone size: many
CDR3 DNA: TGCAGTGCTAGAGGGGGGGTCCTAGGTAACAATGAGCAGTTCTTC
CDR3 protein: CSARGGVLGNNEQFF

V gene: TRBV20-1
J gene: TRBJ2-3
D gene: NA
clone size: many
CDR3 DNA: TGCAGTGCTTGGGACCGCACAGATACGCAGTATTTT
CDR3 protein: CSAWDRTDTQYF

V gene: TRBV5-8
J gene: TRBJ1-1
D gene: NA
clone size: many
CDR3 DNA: TGTGCCAGCAGCTTGGGACAGACGACGAACACTGAAGCTTTCTTT
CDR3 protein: CASSLGQTTNTEAFF

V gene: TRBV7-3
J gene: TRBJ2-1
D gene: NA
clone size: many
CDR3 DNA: TGTGCCAGCAGCTTCGAAGATCTCGGTGAGCAGTTCTTC
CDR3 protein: CASSFEDLGEQFF

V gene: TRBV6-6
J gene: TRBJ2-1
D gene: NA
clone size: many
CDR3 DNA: TGTGCCAGCAGCGAGCACAATGAGCAGTTCTTC
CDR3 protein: CASSEHNEQFF

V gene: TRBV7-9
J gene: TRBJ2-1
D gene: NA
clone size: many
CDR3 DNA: TGTGCCAGCAGCTTAGTCGGCGGTGAGCAGTTCTTC
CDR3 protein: CASSLVGGEQFF

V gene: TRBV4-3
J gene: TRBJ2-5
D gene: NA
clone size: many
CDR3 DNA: TGCGCCAGCAGCCAAGATAGGAGTGGAGAGACCCAGTACTTC
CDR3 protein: CASSQDRSGETQYF

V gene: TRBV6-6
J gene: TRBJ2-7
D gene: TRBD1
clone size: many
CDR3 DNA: TGTGCCAGCAGTTACGCACAGGGACAGACGGACGAGCAGTACTTC
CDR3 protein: CASSYAQGQTDEQYF

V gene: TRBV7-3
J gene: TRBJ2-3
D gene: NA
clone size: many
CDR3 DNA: TGTGCCAGCAGCTTATTAAGCACAGATACGCAGTATTTT
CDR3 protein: CASSLLSTDTQYF

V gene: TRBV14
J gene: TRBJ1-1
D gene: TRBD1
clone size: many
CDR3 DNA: TGTGCCAGCAGCCGGAACAGGGGACGCGGCACTGAAGCTTTCTTT
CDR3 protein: CASSRNRGRGTEAFF

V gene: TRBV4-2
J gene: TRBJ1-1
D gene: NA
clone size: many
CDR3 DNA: TGTGCCAGCAGCCCCAACCCCGAGAACACTGAAGCTTTCTTT
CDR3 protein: CASSPNPENTEAFF

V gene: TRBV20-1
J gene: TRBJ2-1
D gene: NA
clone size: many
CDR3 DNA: TGCAGTGCTAGAGATCAAATCGGGAGACCCCACTCCTACAATGAGCAGTTCTTC
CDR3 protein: CSARDQIGRPHSYNEQFF

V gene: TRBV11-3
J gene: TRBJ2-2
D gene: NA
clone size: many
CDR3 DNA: TGTGCCAGCAGCTTCCTTCCGAGCGATTGGGCCGGGGAGCTGTTTTTT
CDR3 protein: CASSFLPSDWAGELFF

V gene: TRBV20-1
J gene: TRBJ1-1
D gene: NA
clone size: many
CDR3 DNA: TGCAGTGCTAGAGATGGGAGCCAGAACACTGAAGCTTTCTTT
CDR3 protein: CSARDGSQNTEAFF

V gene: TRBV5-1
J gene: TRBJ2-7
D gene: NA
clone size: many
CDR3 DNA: TGCGCCAGCAGCTTGGGTGCGGGAAACGAGCAGTACTTC
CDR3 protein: CASSLGAGNEQYF

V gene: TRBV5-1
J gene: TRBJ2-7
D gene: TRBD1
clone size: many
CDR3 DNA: TGCGCCAGCAGCTTGAGAGGGACAGAGTACGAGCAGTACTTC
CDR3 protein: CASSLRGTEYEQYF

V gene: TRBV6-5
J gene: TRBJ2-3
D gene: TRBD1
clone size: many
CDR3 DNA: TGTGCCAGCAGTTTGGGACAGGGGTTTGCAGATACGCAGTATTTT
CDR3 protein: CASSLGQGFADTQYF

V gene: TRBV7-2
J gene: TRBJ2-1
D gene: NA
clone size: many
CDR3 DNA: TGTGCCAGCAGCCCGACCCCCTTGGATGAGCAGTTCTTC
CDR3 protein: CASSPTPLDEQFF

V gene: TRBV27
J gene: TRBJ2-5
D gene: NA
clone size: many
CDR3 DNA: TGTGCCAGCAGTTTACTGTCGGGGTATGAAGAGACCCAGTACTTC
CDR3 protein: CASSLLSGYEETQYF

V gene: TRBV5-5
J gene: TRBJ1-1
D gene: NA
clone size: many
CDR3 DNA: TGTGCCAGCAGCTTCGGGGGTGGGGGCACTGAAGCTTTCTTT
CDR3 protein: CASSFGGGGTEAFF